Included here is one T cell receptor beta chain sequence, with context. Its target is unknown. This specimen comes from a study of graft-versus-host responses after intestinal transplantation. As for the study in general: Recipients got multivisceral, liver-intestinal, or isolated intestinal transplants. After anti-thymocyte globulin induction, recipients took tacrolimus and steroids for three to four years.

CDR3 size: 13 residues. The V gene's germline CDR1 is SGHRS and CDR2 YFSETQ. V was clipped by 5 bases and J by 2 bases, with 11 bases between them. Libraries were prepared by immunoSEQ multiplex PCR; TCRdb keeps only in-frame clonotypes and omits some of them. The sample records around 100,000 clones, 80% to 95% being singletons. Study-wide results and caveats: Association was observed between peak circulating GvH clone levels and early post-transplant HvG declines.

Here the sequenced sample was unstimulated CD8+ T cells sorted from spleen or lymph node cells, taken before intestinal transplant. The TCR sequence derives from a human donor who received an intestinal transplant. The chain has TRBV5-1 and TRBJ2-7; no clear D. The DNA for the CDR3 is TGCGCCAGCAGGAAACTCGGCACCTACGAGCAGTACTTC. Protein: CASRKLGTYEQYF.